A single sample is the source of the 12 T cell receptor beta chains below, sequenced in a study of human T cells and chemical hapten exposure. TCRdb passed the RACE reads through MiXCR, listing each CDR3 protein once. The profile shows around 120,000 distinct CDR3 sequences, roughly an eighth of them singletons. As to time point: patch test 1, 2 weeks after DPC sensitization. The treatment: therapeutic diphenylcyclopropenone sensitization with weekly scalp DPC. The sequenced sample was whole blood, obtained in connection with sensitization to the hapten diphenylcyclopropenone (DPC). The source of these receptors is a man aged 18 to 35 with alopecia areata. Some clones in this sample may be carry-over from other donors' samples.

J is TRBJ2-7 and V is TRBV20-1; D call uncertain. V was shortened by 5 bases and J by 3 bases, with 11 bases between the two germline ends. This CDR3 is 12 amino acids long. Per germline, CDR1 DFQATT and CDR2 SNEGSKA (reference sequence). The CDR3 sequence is CSAPDPLYEQYF. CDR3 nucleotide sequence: TGCAGTGCTCCCGACCCCCTCTACGAGCAGTACTTC.

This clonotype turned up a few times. The CDR3 DNA reads as TGTGCCAGCAGTTTAATAGGACACACTGAAGCTTTCTTT. This codes for CASSLIGHTEAFF. The V gene is TRBV28, the J gene TRBJ1-1; the D is unclear. CDR3 size: 13 residues. Between the trimmed V and J ends, which lost 2 bases and 3 bases, there was a span of 7 bases. The germline V gene encodes CDR1 MDHEN and CDR2 SYDVKM.

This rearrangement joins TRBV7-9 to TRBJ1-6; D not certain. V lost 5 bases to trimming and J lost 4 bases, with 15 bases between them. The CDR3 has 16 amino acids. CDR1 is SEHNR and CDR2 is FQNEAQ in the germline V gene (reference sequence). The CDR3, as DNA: TGTGCCAGCAGCCGTGGGCCTATACAATATAATTCACCCCTCCACTTT. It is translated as CASSRGPIQYNSPLHF.

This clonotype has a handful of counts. The CDR3 nucleotides read TGTGCCAGCAGCCCAGACACCTACTCTGGAAACACCATATATTTT. Translation: CASSPDTYSGNTIYF. The chain joins TRBV11-2 to TRBJ1-3; no definite D call. The CDR3 consists of 15 residues. With 5 bases removed from V and 0 bases from J, the gap between germline ends came to 11 bases. Germline V gene lookup returns CDR1 SGHAT and CDR2 FQNNGV.

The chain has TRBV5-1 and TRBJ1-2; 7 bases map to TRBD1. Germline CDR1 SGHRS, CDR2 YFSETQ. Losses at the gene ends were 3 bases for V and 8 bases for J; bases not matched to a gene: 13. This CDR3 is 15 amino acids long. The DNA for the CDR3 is TGCGCCAGCAGCTCAACATGGGACAGCCTGAGAGGCTACACCTTC. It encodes CASSSTWDSLRGYTF.

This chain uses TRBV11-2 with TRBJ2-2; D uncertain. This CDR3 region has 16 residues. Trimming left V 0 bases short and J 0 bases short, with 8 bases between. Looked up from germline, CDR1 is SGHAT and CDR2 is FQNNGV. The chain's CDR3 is CASSLERVSNTGELFF. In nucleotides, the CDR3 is TGTGCCAGCAGCTTAGAACGGGTCTCGAACACCGGGGAGCTGTTTTTT. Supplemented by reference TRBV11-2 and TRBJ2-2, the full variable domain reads EAGVAQSPRYKIIEKRQSVAFWCNPISGHATLYWYQQILGQGPKLLIQFQNNGVVDDSQLPKDRFSAERLKGVDSTLKIQPAKLEDSAVYLCASSLERVSNTGELFFGEGSRLTVL.

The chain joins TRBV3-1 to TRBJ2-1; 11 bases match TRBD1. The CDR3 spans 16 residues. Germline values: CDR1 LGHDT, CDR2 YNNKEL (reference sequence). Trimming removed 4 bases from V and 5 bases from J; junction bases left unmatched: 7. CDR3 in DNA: TGTGCCAGCAGCCTAGGGACAGGGGGTTACAACAATGAGCAGTTCTTC. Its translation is CASSLGTGGYNNEQFF.

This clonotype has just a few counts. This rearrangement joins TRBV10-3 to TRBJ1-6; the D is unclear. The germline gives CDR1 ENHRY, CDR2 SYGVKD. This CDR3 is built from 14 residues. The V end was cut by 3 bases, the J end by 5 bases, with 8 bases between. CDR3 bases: TGTGCCATCAGTGAATGGGCCAATAATTCACCCCTCCACTTT. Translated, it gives CAISEWANNSPLHF.

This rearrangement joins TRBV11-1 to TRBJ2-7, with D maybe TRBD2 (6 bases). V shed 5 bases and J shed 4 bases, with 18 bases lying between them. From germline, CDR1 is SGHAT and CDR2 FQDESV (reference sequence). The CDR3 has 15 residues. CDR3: CASSQQPGLNYEQYF. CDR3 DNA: TGTGCCAGCAGCCAACAGCCGGGACTTAATTACGAGCAGTACTTC.

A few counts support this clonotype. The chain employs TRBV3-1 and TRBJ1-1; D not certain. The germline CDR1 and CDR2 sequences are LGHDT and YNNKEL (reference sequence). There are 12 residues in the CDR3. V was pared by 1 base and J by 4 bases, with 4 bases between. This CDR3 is CASSQGPTEAFF. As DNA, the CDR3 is TGTGCCAGCAGCCAAGGGCCCACTGAAGCTTTCTTT.

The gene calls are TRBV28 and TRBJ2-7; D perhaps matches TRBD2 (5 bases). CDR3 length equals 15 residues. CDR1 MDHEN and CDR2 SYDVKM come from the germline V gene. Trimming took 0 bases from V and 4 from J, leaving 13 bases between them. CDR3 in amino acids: CASSLCEGGSYEQYV. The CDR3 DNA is TGTGCCAGCAGTTTATGCGAGGGTGGTTCGTACGAGCAGTACGTC.

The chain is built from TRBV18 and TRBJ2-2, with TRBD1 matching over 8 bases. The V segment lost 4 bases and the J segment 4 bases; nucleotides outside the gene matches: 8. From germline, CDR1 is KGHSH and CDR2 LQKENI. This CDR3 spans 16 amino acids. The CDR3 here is CASSRRTGRSTGELFF. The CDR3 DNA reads TGTGCCAGCTCACGCAGGACAGGGCGGAGCACCGGGGAGCTGTTTTTT. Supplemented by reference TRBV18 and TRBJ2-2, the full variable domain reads NAGVMQNPRHLVRRRGQEARLRCSPMKGHSHVYWYRQLPEEGLKFMVYLQKENIIDESGMPKERFSAEFPKEGPSILRIQQVVRGDSAAYFCASSRRTGRSTGELFFGEGSRLTVL.